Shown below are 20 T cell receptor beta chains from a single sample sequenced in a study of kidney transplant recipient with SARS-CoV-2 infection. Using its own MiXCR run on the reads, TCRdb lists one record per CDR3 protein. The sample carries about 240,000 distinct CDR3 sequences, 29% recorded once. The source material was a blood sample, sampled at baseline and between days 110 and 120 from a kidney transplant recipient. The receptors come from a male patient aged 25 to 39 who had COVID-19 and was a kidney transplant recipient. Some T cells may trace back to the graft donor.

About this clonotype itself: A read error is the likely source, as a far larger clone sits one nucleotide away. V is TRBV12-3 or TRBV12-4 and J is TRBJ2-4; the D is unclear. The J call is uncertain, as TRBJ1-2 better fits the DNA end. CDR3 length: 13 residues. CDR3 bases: TGTGCCGGCAGTTTTGCCAGCCTAAGAGGCTACACCTTC. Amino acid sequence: CAGSFASLRGYTF.

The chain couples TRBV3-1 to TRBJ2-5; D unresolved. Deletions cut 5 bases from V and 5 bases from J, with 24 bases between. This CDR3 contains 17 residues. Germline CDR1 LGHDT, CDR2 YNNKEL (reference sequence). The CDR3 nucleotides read TGTGCCAGCAGCATCAGCGATCCCATTTCTTTCTCTGAGACCCAGTACTTC. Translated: CASSISDPISFSETQYF.

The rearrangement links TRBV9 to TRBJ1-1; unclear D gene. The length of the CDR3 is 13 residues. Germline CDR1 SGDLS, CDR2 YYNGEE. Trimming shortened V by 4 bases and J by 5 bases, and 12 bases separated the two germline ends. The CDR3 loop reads CASSYGDGTEAFF. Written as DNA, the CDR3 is TGTGCCAGCAGCTACGGGGATGGGACTGAAGCTTTCTTT.

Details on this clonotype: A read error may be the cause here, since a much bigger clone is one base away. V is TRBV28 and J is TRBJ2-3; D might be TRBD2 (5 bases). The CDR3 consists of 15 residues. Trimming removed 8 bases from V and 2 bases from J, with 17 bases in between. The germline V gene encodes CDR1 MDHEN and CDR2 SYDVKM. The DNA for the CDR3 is TGTGCCAGCGGTCCGCCTAGCTCCCTCACAGATACGCAGTATTTT. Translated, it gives CASGPPSSLTDTQYF.

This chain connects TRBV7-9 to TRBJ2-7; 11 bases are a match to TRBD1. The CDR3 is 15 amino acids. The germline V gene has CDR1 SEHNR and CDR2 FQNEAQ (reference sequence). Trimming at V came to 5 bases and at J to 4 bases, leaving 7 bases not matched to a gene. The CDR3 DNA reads TGTGCCAGCAGCACCCGGGACAGGGGGAGATACGAGCAGTACTTC. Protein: CASSTRDRGRYEQYF.

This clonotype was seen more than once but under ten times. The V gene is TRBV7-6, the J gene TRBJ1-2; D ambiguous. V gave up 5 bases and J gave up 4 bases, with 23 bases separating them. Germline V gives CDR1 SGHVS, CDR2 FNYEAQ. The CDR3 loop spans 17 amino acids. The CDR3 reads CASSRSFESRKTYGYTF. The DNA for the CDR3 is TGTGCCAGCAGCAGGTCATTTGAATCTCGAAAGACCTATGGCTACACCTTC.

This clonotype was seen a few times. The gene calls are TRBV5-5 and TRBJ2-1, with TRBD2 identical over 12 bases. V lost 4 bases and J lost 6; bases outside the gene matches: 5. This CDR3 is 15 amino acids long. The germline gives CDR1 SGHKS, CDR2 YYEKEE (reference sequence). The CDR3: CASSISSGRANEQFF. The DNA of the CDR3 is TGTGCCAGCAGCATTTCTAGCGGGAGGGCCAATGAGCAGTTCTTC.

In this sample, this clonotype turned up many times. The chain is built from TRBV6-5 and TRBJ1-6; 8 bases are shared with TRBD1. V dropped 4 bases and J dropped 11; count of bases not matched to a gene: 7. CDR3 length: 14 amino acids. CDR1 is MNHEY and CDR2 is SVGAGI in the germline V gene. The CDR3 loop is CASSSPGGFTPLHF. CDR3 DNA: TGTGCCAGCAGTTCGCCAGGGGGCTTCACACCCCTCCACTTT.

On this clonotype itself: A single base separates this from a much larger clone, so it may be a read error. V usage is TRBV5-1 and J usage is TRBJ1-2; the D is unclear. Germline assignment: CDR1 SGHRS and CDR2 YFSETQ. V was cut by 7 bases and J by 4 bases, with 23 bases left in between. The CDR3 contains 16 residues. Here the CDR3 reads CASGPQSVRKTYGYTF. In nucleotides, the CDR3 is TGCGCCAGCGGGCCACAATCGGTTCGAAAGACCTATGGCTACACCTTC.

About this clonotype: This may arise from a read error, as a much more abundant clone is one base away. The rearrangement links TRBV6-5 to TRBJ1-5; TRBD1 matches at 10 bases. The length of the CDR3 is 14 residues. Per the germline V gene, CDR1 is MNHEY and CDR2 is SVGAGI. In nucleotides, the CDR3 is TGTGCCAACAGTCGGGACAGGGGAGATCAGCCCCAGCATTTT. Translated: CANSRDRGDQPQHF.

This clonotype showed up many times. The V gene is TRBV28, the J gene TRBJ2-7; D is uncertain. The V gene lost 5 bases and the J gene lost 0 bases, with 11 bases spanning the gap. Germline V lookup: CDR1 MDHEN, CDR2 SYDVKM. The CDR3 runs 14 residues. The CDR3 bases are TGTGCCAGCAGTCCCTACCCAGCCTCCTACGAGCAGTACTTC. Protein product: CASSPYPASYEQYF.

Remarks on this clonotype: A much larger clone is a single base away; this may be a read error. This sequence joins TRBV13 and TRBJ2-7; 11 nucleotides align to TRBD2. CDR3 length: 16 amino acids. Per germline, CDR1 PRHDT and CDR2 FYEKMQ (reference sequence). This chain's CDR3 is CTSSGTRLAGRFEQYF. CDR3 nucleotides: TGTACCAGCAGCGGTACGAGACTAGCGGGGCGATTCGAGCAGTACTTC.

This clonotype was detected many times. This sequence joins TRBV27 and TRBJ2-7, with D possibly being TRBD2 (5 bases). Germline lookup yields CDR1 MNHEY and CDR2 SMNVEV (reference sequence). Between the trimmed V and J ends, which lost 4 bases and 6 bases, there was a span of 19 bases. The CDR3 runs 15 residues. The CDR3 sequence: CASSSEWLSGSEQYF. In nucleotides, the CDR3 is TGTGCCAGCAGTTCCGAGTGGTTATCTGGGAGCGAGCAGTACTTC.

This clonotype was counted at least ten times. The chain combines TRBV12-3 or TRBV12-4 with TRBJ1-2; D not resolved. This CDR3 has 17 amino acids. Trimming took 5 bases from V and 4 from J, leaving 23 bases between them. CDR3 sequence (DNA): TGTGCCAGCAGTCTTGGATCCAGCTTCCGAAAGACCTATGGCTACACCTTC. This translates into CASSLGSSFRKTYGYTF.

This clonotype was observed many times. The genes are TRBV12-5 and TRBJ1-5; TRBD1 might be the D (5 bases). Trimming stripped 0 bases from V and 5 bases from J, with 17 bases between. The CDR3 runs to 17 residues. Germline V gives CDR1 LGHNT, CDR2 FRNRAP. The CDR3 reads CASGLVLHQLQDQPQHF. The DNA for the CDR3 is TGTGCTAGTGGTTTGGTACTTCACCAGTTACAGGATCAGCCCCAGCATTTT.

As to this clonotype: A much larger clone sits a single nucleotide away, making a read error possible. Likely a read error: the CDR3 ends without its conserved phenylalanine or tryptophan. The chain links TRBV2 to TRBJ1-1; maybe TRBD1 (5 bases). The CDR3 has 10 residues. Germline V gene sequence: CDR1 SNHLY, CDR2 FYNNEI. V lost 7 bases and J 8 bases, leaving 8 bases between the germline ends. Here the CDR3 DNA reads TGTGCCAGCACCGGGGGGGAAGCTTTCCTT. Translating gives CASTGGEAFL.

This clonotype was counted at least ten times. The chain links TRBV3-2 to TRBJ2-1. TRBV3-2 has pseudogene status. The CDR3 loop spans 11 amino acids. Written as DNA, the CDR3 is TGTGCCAGCAGTCAGACCAATGAGCAGTTCTTC. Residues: CASSQTNEQFF.

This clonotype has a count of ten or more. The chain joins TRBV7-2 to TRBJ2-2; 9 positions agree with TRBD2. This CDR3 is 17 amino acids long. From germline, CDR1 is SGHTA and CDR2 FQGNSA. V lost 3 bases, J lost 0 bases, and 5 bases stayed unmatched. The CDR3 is CASSFDAGGANTGELFF. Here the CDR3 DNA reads TGTGCCAGCAGCTTTGATGCGGGGGGGGCGAACACCGGGGAGCTGTTTTTT.

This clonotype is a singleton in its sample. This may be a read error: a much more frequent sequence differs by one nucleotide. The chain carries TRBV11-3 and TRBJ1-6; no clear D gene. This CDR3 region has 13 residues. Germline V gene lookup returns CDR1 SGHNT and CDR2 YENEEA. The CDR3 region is CASKVGYNPPLHF. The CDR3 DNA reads TGTGCCAGCAAGGTGGGGTATAATCCACCCCTCCACTTT.

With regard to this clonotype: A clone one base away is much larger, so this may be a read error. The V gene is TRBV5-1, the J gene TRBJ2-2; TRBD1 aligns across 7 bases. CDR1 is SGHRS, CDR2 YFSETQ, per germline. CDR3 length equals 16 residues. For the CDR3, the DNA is TGCGCCAGCAGCGCACCCGGGACAGACGGCACCGGGGAGCTGTCTTTT. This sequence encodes CASSAPGTDGTGELSF.